This entry is about one T cell receptor beta chain. Its target is unknown. These data are taken from a study of lymphopenia after photon versus proton radiotherapy. General observations from the study: Post-nadir diversity loss with photons came from oligoclonal expansion, particularly CD8+ Temra cells. Proton therapy kept repertoires fairly stable, unlike photons, which gained effector/memory cells.

Germline-derived CDR1 and CDR2 are SGHDN and FVKESK. The CDR3 runs to 15 residues. V shed 1 base, J shed 8 bases, and the junction held 8 bases outside the gene matches. Measured with immunoSEQ multiplex PCR; TCRdb has only the in-frame clones, and not every one. The table shows tens of thousands of clones, with more than 75% occurring only once. The chain uses TRBV14 and TRBJ1-1, with 9 bases lining up with TRBD1. The specimen was peripheral blood, collected from a patient treated with proton-based radiotherapy. This sequence was found in a woman aged 55 to 70 with cholangiocarcinoma. Some clones in this sample may be carry-over from other donors' samples. CDR3 loop: CASSQAVGQGAEAFF. CDR3 coding DNA: TGTGCCAGCAGCCAAGCGGTGGGACAGGGAGCCGAAGCTTTCTTT.